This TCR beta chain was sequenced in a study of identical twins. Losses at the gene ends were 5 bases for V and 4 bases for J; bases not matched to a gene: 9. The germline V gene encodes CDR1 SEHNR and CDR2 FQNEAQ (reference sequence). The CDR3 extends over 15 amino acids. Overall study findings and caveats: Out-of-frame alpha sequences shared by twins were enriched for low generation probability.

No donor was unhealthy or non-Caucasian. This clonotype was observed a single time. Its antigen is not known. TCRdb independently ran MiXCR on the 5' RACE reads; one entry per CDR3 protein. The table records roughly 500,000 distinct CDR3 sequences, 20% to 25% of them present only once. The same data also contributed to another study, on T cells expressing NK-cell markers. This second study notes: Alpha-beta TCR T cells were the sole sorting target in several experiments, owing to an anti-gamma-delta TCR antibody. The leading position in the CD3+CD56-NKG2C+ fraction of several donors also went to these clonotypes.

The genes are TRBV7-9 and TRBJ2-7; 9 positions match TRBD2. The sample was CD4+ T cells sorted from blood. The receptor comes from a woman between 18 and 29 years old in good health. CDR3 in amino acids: CASSTQSGRRYEQYF. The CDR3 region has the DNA TGTGCCAGCAGCACCCAAAGCGGGAGGAGGTACGAGCAGTACTTC.